This T cell receptor (beta chain) appears in the sequencing data of a study of long-term antiretroviral therapy in people with HIV. The authors ran the immunoSEQ assay, v3.0, at survey level. Assay used: immunoSEQ multiplex PCR; TCRdb lists only in-frame clones, some missing. The data hold around 20,000 clones, with 80% to 90% observed a single time. Trimming stripped 0 bases from V and 6 bases from J, with 10 bases between. The CDR3 sequence is 14 residues long. Germline V gives CDR1 SGHRS, CDR2 YFSETQ. This chain links TRBV5-1 with TRBJ1-5; TRBD1 might be the D (6 bases). This TCR came from a woman between 18 and 30 years old with HIV. The specimen comprised unsorted PBMCs, sampled 0.6 years after starting antiretroviral therapy. The CDR3 spells CASSLEGGGQPQHF. The CDR3 region has the DNA TGCGCCAGCAGCTTGGAGGGGGGAGGTCAGCCCCAGCATTTT.